This paragraph covers one T cell receptor beta chain sequence. This entry belongs to a study of shared clonotypes between healthy human individuals. Study context: The cohort had a couple of women and a few men, ages 18 to 49. Each donor had three CD4 naive, three CD4 memory, two CD8 naive and one CD8 memory plate.

Profiling relied on immunoSEQ multiplex PCR, and the TCRdb table lists in-frame clones only, not all of them. The sample records 850,000 to 1,200,000 clones, approximately 76% being singletons. The germline V gene has CDR1 LNHDA and CDR2 SQIVND (reference sequence). V gave up 6 bases and J gave up 5 bases, with 15 bases separating them. The CDR3 has 14 amino acids. The chain couples TRBV19 to TRBJ2-3; the D call may be TRBD1 or TRBD2 (5 bases each). The receptor was derived from a man younger than 30 in good health. Sequencing was carried out using memory CD4+ T cells sorted from blood. Subset denoted: CD45RA-negative fraction. This CDR3 is CASRPRGAEDTQYF. CDR3 nucleotides: TGTGCCAGTAGGCCCCGGGGCGCAGAAGATACGCAGTATTTT.